Given below is one TCR beta chain in context. Antigen specificity is unknown. There are 15 residues in the CDR3. CDR1 and CDR2 (germline): SQVTM, ANQGSEA. TCRdb re-called the 5' RACE reads and shows each CDR3 protein once, DNA omitted. Listed are about 260,000 distinct CDR3 sequences; around 3.9% falls within the top ten. The data were obtained in a study of T cells expressing NK-cell markers. Study context: Repertoires of TCR beta were obtained from T cells sorted as CD3+CD56+NKG2C+, CD3+CD56+NKG2C- and CD3+CD56-NKG2C+. Eight donors were sequenced, of whom seven were HCMV-seropositive, while the remaining one was HCMV-seronegative.

Study-level findings and limits: As a fraction of CD8+ T cells, dominant NKG2C+ clonotypes reached about 1.0-8% in over 5 donors. Whether expanded NKG2C+ T cell clones recognized HCMV stayed uncertain.

The chain is built from TRBV29-1 and TRBJ2-1; TCRdb selects TRBD1, and the lack of DNA leaves this call unchecked. The sample consisted of blood T cells: a sorted CD56 or NKG2C T cell subset, CD4+ or CD8+ T cells, or bulk PBMC T cells (not recorded which). The origin of this receptor is a woman between 18 and 75 years old in good health. The CDR3 spells CSVFSGTGGSGEQFF.